The 8 T cell receptor beta chains below were found in one sample sequenced in a study of human CD8 memory T cell subsets. Generation of TCR beta libraries used UMI-labeled 5' RACE. TCRdb re-called the 5' RACE reads and gives one entry per CDR3 protein, without DNA. This sample's table has roughly 12,000 distinct CDR3 sequences. The material sequenced was CD8+ T cells from PBMCs. The source is a human donor in good health.

V is TRBV9 and J is TRBJ1-1. The CDR3 has 15 amino acids. Germline CDR1 SGDLS, CDR2 YYNGEE. This chain's CDR3 is CASSAGAQENTEAFF.

The chain has TRBV29-1 and TRBJ2-3; with no DNA, the TCRdb D assignment of TRBD2 cannot be verified. The CDR3 spans 13 residues. The V gene's germline CDR1 is SQVTM and CDR2 ANQGSEA. CDR3: CISREGYPDTQYF.

The chain recombines TRBV11-2 with TRBJ2-1; TCRdb proposes TRBD2, but this gene call is untestable without DNA. The CDR3 spans 17 residues. The V gene's germline CDR1 is SGHAT and CDR2 FQNNGV. CDR3 sequence reads: CASSLKFGLARHNEQFF.

The V and J genes are TRBV20-1 and TRBJ2-1; the TRBD2 assignment by TCRdb is unverifiable without DNA. This CDR3 has 16 amino acids. Germline CDR1 and CDR2: DFQATT and SNEGSKA (reference sequence). The chain's CDR3 is CSAKDLAGLASNEQFF.

This chain uses TRBV20-1 with TRBJ2-7; TCRdb's D gene call, TRBD1, goes unchecked for lack of DNA. In germline, CDR1 is DFQATT, CDR2 SNEGSKA (reference sequence). This CDR3 contains 13 residues. CDR3 sequence reads: CSASDLGEYEQYF.

According to its frequency, this clonotype is medium-sized. The V and J genes are TRBV4-3 and TRBJ2-7; TCRdb's assignment of TRBD1 cannot be checked, as there is no DNA. Germline CDR1 and CDR2: LGHNA and YSLEER. This CDR3 is 16 amino acids long. CDR3 protein: CASSQDRAGGGYEQYF.

The rearrangement links TRBV29-1 to TRBJ1-5; TCRdb lists TRBD1, though no DNA is available to test this call. The CDR3 covers 14 residues. CDR1 and CDR2 from the germline V gene are SQVTM and ANQGSEA. The CDR3 sequence: CSVEGGTVGQPQHF.

The rearrangement uses TRBV6-9 and TRBJ1-5; TCRdb gives TRBD1 as the D gene, but with no DNA this cannot be confirmed. CDR1 is MNHGY and CDR2 is SVAAGI in the germline V gene. The CDR3 spans 14 residues. CDR3 residues: CASTPVVPYQPQHF.